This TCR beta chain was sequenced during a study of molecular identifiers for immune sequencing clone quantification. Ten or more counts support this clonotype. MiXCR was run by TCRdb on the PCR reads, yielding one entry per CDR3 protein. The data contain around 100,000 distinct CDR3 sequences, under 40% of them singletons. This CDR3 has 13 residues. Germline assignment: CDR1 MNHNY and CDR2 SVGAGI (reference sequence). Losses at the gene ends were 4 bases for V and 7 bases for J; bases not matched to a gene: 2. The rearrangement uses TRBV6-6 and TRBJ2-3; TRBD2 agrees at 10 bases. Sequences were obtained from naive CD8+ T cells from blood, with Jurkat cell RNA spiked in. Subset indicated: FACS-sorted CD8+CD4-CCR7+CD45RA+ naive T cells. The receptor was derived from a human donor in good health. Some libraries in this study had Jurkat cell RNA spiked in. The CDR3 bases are TGTGCCAGCAGTTGGGGACTAGCGAATACGCAGTATTTT. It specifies CASSWGLANTQYF.